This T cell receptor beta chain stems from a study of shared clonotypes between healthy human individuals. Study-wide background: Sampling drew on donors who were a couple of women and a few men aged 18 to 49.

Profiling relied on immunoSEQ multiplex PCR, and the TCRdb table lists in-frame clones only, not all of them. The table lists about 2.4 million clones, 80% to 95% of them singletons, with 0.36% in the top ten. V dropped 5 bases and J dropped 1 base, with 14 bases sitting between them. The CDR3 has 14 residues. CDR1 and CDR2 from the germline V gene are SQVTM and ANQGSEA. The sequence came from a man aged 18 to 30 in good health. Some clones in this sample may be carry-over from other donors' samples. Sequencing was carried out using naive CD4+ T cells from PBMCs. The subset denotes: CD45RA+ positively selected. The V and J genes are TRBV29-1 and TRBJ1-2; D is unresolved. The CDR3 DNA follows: TGCAGCGTTTTCGGTGACACGGATAACTATGGCTACACCTTC. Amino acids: CSVFGDTDNYGYTF.